Sequencing of this T cell receptor beta chain was carried out in a study of blood T cell repertoires in COVID-19. Study overall: The samples span acute and convalescent COVID-19 from the United States, Italy and Spain. Sources were T cells, B-cell-depleted T cells, or PBMCs; the material itself was cDNA or gDNA.

Per the authors' pipeline: Reference gene primer amplification yielded estimated nucleated cell counts. Data came from immunoSEQ multiplex PCR; TCRdb stores just in-frame clones and leaves some out. That table gives V, J and clone size, and the DNA gave D and trimming. The sample includes about 270,000 clones, 70% to 90% of them seen just once. Participants spanned ages about 18 to 100 years and resided in over 20 US areas. The CDR3 sequence is 18 residues long. The germline CDR1 and CDR2 sequences are KGHDR and SFDVKD. V lost 4 bases and J lost 4; bases outside the gene matches: 13. Sequenced sample: PBMCs or T cells enriched from blood (not recorded which). The chain has TRBV24-1 and TRBJ2-2; 8 bases map to TRBD1. This clonotype originated in a woman in her sixties in a cohort exposed to, infected with or recovered from COVID-19 (not recorded which). The CDR3 DNA reads TGTGCCACCAGTGACTTGAGGGGCAGGGGGCATGGCACCGGGGAGCTGTTTTTT. Amino acids: CATSDLRGRGHGTGELFF.